This entry describes one T cell receptor (beta chain). The data were obtained in a study of blood T cell repertoires in COVID-19. Study-level information: Spain, Italy and the United States supplied samples that represented acute and convalescent COVID-19. PBMCs, B-cell-depleted T cells, or T cells were the source of the cDNA or gDNA that made up the material.

How the authors handled the data: Reference gene primer amplification gave estimated nucleated cell counts. Using immunoSEQ multiplex PCR, the repertoire was profiled, and TCRdb retains in-frame clones only, with some absent. Clonal size and the V and J genes are those of that table, whereas D and trimming came from the DNA. The table lists more than 70,000 clones, 75% to 90% of them singletons. Trimming removed 4 bases at V and 0 bases at J, with 10 bases between. Germline V gene sequence: CDR1 LNHDA, CDR2 SQIVND (reference sequence). The CDR3 is 14 amino acids. The V and J genes are TRBV19 and TRBJ2-7, with D tentatively TRBD1 (6 bases). The sample comprised peripheral blood. This clonotype was obtained from a woman in her 70s with acute or convalescent COVID-19. This chain's CDR3 is CASSNWDNSYEQYF. CDR3 sequence (DNA): TGTGCCAGTAGTAATTGGGACAACTCCTACGAGCAGTACTTC.